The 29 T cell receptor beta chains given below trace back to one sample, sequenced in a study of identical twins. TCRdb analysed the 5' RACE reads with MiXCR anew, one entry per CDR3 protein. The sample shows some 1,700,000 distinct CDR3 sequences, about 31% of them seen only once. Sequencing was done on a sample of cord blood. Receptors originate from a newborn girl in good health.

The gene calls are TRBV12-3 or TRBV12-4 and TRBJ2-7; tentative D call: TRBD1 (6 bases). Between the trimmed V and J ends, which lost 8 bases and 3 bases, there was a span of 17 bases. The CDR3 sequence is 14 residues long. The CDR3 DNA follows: TGTGCCAGCGGCAACAGGGTACAACTCTACGAGCAGTACTTC. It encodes CASGNRVQLYEQYF.

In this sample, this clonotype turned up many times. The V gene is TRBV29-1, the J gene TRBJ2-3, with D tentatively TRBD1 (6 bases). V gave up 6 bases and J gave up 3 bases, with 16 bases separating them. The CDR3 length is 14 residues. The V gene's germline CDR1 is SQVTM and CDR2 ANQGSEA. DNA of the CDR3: TGCAGCGTCACAGGGTATGGTGGGACAGATACGCAGTATTTT. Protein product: CSVTGYGGTDTQYF.

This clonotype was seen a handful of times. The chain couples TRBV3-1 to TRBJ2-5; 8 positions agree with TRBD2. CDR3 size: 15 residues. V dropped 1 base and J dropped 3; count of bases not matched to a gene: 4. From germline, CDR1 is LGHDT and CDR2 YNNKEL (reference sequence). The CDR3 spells CASSQVTSVEETQYF. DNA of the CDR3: TGTGCCAGCAGCCAAGTGACTAGCGTCGAAGAGACCCAGTACTTC.

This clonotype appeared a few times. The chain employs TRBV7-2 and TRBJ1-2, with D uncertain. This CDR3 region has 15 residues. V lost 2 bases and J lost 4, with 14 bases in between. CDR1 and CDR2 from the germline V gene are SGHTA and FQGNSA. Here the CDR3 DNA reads TGTGCCAGCAGCTTAATAGGAGGATCTCTCTATGGCTACACCTTC. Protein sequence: CASSLIGGSLYGYTF.

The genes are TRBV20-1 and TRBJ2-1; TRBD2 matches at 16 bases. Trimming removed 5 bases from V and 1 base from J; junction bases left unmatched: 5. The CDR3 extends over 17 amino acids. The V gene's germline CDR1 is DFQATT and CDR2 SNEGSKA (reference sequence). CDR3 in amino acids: CSAAGTSGRASYNEQFF. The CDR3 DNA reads TGCAGTGCTGCCGGGACTAGCGGGAGGGCGTCCTACAATGAGCAGTTCTTC.

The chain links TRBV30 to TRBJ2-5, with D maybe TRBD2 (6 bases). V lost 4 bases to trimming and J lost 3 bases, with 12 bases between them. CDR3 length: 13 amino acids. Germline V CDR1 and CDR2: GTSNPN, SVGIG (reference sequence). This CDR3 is CAWMMASEETQYF. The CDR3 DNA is TGTGCCTGGATGATGGCTAGCGAAGAGACCCAGTACTTC.

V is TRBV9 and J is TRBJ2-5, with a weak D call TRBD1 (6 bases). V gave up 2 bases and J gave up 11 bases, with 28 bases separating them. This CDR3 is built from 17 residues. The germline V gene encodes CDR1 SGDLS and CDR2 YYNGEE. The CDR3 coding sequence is TGTGCCAGCAGCGTTGGACAGAGAGGGCCCTTCTACAATGAGCAGTACTTC. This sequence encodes CASSVGQRGPFYNEQYF. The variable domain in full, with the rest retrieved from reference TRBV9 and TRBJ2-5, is DSGVTQTPKHLITATGQRVTLRCSPRSGDLSVYWYQQSLDQGLQFLIQYYNGEERAKGNILERFSAQQFPDLHSELNLSSLELGDSALYFCASSVGQRGPFYNEQYFGPGTRLLVL.

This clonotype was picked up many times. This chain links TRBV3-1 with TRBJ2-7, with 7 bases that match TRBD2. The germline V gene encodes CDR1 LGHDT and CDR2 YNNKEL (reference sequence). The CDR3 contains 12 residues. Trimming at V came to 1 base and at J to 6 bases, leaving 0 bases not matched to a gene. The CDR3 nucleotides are TGTGCCAGCAGCCAAGGCGGGGGCGAGCAGTACTTC. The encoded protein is CASSQGGGEQYF.

The DNA of the CDR3 is TGCGCCAGCAGCTTGGCCCGAAGGGGGAACTCCTACAATGAGCAGTTCTTC. Amino acids: CASSLARRGNSYNEQFF. The V and J genes are TRBV5-1 and TRBJ2-1, with D possibly being TRBD1 (6 bases). Germline-derived CDR1 and CDR2 are SGHRS and YFSETQ. V lost 0 bases and J 0 bases, leaving 13 bases between the germline ends. CDR3 size: 17 residues.

The CDR3 loop is CASSPGEDSGNTIYF. CDR3 DNA: TGCGCCAGCAGCCCGGGGGAGGATTCTGGAAACACCATATATTTT. The chain employs TRBV5-1 and TRBJ1-3; D might be TRBD1 (5 bases). V was clipped by 4 bases and J by 1 base, with 12 bases between them. CDR1 SGHRS and CDR2 YFSETQ come from the germline V gene. This CDR3 is built from 15 residues.

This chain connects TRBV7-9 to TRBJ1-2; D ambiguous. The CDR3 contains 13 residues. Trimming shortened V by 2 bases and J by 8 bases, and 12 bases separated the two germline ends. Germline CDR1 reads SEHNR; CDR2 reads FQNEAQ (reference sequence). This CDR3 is CASSLKGNEGYTF. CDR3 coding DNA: TGTGCCAGCAGCTTAAAAGGGAATGAGGGCTACACCTTC.

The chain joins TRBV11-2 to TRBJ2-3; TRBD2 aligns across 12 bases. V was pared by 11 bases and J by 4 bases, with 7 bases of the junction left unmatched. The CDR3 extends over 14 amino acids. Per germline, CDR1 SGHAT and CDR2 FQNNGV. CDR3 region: CACQASGRADTQYF. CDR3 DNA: TGTGCCTGCCAAGCTAGCGGGAGGGCAGATACGCAGTATTTT.

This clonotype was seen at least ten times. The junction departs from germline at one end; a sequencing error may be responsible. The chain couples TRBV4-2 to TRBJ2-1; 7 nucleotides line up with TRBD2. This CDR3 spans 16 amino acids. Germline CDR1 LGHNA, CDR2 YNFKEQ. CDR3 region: CASSQDPGGSYNEQFF. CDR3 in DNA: TGCGCCAGCAGCCAAGACCCCGGGGGGTCCTACAATGAGCAGTTCTTC.

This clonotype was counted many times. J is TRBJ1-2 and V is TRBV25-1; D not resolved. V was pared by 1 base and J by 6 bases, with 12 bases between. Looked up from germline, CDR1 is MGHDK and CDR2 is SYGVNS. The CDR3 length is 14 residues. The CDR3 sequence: CASSEFGNRDGYTF. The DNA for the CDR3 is TGTGCCAGCAGTGAATTTGGGAACAGAGATGGCTACACCTTC.

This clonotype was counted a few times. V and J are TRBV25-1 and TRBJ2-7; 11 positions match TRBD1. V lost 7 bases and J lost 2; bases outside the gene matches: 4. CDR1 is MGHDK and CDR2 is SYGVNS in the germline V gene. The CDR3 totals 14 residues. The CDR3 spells CASTGTGGPYEQYF. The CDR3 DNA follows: TGTGCCAGCACCGGGACAGGGGGTCCCTACGAGCAGTACTTC.

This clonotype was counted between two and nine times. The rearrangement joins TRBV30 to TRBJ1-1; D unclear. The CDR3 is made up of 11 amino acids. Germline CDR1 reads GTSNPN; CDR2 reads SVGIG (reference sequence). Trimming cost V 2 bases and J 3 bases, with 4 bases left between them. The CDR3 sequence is CAWSQDTEAFF. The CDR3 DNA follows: TGTGCCTGGAGTCAGGACACTGAAGCTTTCTTT.

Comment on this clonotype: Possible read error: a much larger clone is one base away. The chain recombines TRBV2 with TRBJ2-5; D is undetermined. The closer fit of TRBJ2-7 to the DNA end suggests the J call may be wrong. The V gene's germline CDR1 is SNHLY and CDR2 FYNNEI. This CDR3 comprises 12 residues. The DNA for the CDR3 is TGTGCCAGCAGTGTGCTAGACTACGAGCAGTACTTC. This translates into CASSVLDYEQYF.

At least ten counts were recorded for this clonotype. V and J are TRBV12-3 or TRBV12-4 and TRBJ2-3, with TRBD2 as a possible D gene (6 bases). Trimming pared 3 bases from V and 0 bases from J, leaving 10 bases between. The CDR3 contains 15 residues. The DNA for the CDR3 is TGTGCCAGCAGTTTGAGACTAGGAAGCACAGATACGCAGTATTTT. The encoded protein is CASSLRLGSTDTQYF.

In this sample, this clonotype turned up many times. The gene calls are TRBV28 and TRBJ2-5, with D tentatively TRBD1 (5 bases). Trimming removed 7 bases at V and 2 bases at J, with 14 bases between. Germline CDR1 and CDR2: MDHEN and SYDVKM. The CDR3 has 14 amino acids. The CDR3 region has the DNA TGTGCCAGCACCTTGGGGCAGCTTCAAGAGACCCAGTACTTC. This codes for CASTLGQLQETQYF.

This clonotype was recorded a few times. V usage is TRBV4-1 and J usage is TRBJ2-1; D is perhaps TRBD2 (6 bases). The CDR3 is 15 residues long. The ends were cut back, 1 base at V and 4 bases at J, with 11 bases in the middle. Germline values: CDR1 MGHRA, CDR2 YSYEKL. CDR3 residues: CASSQGLVLYNEQFF. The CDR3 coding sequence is TGCGCCAGCAGCCAAGGACTAGTCCTATACAATGAGCAGTTCTTC.

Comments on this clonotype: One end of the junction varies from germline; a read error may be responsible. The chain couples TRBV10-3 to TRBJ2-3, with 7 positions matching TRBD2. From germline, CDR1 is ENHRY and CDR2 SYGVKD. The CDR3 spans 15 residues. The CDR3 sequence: CASSNEGLQTDTQYF. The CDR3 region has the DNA TGTGCCAGCAGTAACGAGGGACTACAGACAGATACGCAGTATTTT.

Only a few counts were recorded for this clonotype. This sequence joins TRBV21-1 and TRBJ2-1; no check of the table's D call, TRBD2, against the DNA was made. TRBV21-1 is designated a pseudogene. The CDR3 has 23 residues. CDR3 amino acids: CASLKKRETSGGYEPSSYNEQFF. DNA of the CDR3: TGTGCCAGCCTTAAAAAGAGGGAAACTAGCGGGGGGTATGAACCTAGCTCCTACAATGAGCAGTTCTTC.

The CDR3 sequence is CASSLAGGVGLSTDTQYF. Here the CDR3 DNA reads TGTGCCAGCAGTTTAGCGGGGGGGGTGGGACTTAGCACAGATACGCAGTATTTT. The V call is TRBV12-3 or TRBV12-4, the J call TRBJ2-3, with 7 bases fitting TRBD2. Trimming took 0 bases from V and 0 from J; bases not matched to a gene: 9. The CDR3 runs 18 residues.

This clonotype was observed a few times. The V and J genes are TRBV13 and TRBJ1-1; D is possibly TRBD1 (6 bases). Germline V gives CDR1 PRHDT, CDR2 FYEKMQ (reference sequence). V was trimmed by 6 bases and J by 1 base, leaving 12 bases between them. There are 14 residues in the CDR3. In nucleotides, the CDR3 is TGTGCCAGCAGACAACTGACAGGGAACACTGAAGCTTTCTTT. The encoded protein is CASRQLTGNTEAFF.

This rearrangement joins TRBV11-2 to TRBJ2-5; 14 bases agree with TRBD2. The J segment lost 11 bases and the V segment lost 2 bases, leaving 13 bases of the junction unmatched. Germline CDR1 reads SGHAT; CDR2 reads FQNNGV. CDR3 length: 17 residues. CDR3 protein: CASSLPRLAGGRCEQYF. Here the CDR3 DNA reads TGTGCCAGCAGCTTACCCCGACTAGCGGGGGGGCGTTGTGAGCAGTACTTC.

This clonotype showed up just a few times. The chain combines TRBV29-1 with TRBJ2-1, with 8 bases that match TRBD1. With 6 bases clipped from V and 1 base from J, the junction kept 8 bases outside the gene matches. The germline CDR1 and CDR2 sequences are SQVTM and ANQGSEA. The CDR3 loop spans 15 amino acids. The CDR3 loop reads CSVGQAAWSYNEQFF. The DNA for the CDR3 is TGCAGCGTGGGACAGGCTGCTTGGTCCTACAATGAGCAGTTCTTC.

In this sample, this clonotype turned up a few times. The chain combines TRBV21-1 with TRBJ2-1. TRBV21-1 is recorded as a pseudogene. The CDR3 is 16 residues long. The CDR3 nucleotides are TGTGCCAGCAGCACTGTGGTTCCAAGCTCCTACAATGAGCAGTTCTTC. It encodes CASSTVVPSSYNEQFF.

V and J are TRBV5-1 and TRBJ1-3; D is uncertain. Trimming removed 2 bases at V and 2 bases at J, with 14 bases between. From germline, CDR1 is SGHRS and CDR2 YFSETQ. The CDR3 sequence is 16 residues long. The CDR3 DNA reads TGCGCCAGCAGCTTCCAACTGGGAGGCCCTGGAAACACCATATATTTT. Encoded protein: CASSFQLGGPGNTIYF.

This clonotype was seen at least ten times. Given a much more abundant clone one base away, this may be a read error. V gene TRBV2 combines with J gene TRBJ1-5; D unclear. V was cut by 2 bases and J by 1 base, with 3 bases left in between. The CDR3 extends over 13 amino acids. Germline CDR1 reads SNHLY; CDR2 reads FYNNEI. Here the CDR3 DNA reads TGTGCCAGCAGTGAACAGAGCAATCAGCCCCAGCATTTT. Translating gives CASSEQSNQPQHF.